The next 20 T cell receptor beta chains were all read from a single sample in a study of T cells in tumors after PD-1 blockade. Here immunoSEQ multiplex PCR was the method, and the copy in TCRdb shows in-frame clones only, minus some. This table holds approximately 50,000 clones, 65% to 85% found once. Sample: PBMCs, taken before anti-PD-1 therapy. The receptors here all came from a human donor with advanced basal cell or squamous cell carcinoma (not recorded which).

The J gene is TRBJ2-3, the V gene TRBV5-8; 9 nucleotides line up with TRBD2. From germline, CDR1 is SGHTS and CDR2 YDEGEE. The CDR3 totals 15 residues. Trimming cost V 1 base and J 7 bases; bases outside gene matches: 7. The CDR3 bases are TGTGCCAGCAGCTTGAGGACTAGCGTGATTTATACGCAGTATTTT. This sequence encodes CASSLRTSVIYTQYF.

The chain carries TRBV5-1 and TRBJ2-3; D unresolved. CDR1 SGHRS and CDR2 YFSETQ come from the germline V gene. This CDR3 has 15 residues. Trimming shortened V by 3 bases and J by 3 bases, and 14 bases separated the two germline ends. For the CDR3, the DNA is TGCGCCAGCAGCTCCACTGCCCTCCCTACAGATACGCAGTATTTT. Protein sequence: CASSSTALPTDTQYF.

In its sample, this clone was seen once. This chain links TRBV6-1 with TRBJ2-1; 11 nucleotides align to TRBD2. The V segment lost 3 bases and the J segment 10 bases; nucleotides outside the gene matches: 8. The germline gives CDR1 MNHNS, CDR2 SASEGT. The CDR3 runs to 15 residues. CDR3 amino acids: CASSDSLAGGTEQFF. DNA for the CDR3: TGTGCCAGCAGTGATAGCCTAGCGGGGGGTACGGAGCAGTTCTTC.

This clone was found once. A read error may account for a junction end that differs from germline. The chain employs TRBV4-2 and TRBJ2-2; TRBD2 matches 10 bases. The CDR3 covers 15 residues. Germline CDR1 reads LGHNA; CDR2 reads YNFKEQ. The CDR3 loop reads CASSQAGGYTGELFF. CDR3 nucleotide sequence: TGTGCCAGCAGTCAAGCGGGGGGGTACACCGGGGAGCTGTTTTTT.

The genes are TRBV7-8 and TRBJ1-1; 9 nucleotides align to TRBD1. This CDR3 has 16 amino acids. Trimming at V came to 4 bases and at J to 2 bases, leaving 8 bases not matched to a gene. CDR1 and CDR2 from the germline V gene are SGHVS and FQNEAQ. The chain's CDR3 is CASSYTGTGFNTEAFF. As DNA, the CDR3 is TGTGCCAGCAGCTATACCGGGACAGGGTTTAACACTGAAGCTTTCTTT.

The chain joins TRBV5-1 to TRBJ2-3, with D unresolved. V dropped 0 bases and J dropped 6 bases, with 14 bases sitting between them. The germline CDR1 and CDR2 sequences are SGHRS and YFSETQ. The CDR3 is 15 residues long. CDR3 sequence (DNA): TGCGCCAGCAGCTTGGGGGCTACGGACCGGGATACGCAGTATTTT. Translating it yields CASSLGATDRDTQYF.

The chain is built from TRBV5-1 and TRBJ1-4; D gene unclear. V lost 4 bases and J lost 1, with 11 bases in between. The CDR3 extends over 15 amino acids. Germline CDR1 reads SGHRS; CDR2 reads YFSETQ. This chain's CDR3 is CASSPGSLTNEKLFF. The CDR3 DNA sequence: TGCGCCAGCAGCCCGGGGAGTCTAACTAATGAAAAACTGTTTTTT.

The chain carries TRBV5-5 and TRBJ1-5; D remains unclear. CDR3 length equals 17 residues. Looked up from germline, CDR1 is SGHKS and CDR2 is YYEKEE (reference sequence). Trimming pared 0 bases from V and 3 bases from J, leaving 16 bases between. CDR3 coding DNA: TGTGCCAGCAGCTTGGGAGAGTCTCTCACCTACAATCAGCCCCAGCATTTT. Translation: CASSLGESLTYNQPQHF.

The V gene is TRBV10-1, the J gene TRBJ1-1, with D possibly matching TRBD1 (5 bases). CDR1 is WNHNN and CDR2 is SYGVQD in the germline V gene (reference sequence). The V end lost 1 base, the J end lost 1 base, and 22 bases lay between the germline ends. The CDR3 runs 19 residues. The CDR3 protein is CASSEYALGPGRENTEAFF. The CDR3 DNA reads TGCGCCAGCAGTGAGTACGCACTGGGACCGGGCAGGGAGAACACTGAAGCTTTCTTT.

V and J are TRBV28 and TRBJ1-5; D possibly corresponds to TRBD1 (5 bases). From germline, CDR1 is MDHEN and CDR2 SYDVKM. This CDR3 is built from 15 residues. The V and J ends lost 2 bases and 6 bases respectively, with 14 bases between them. CDR3 bases: TGTGCCAGCAGTTTAATTGGGGGGGGATTTCAGCCCCAGCATTTT. Its protein product is CASSLIGGGFQPQHF.

J is TRBJ1-1 and V is TRBV12-3 or TRBV12-4; D may be TRBD1 (6 bases). The length of the CDR3 is 13 residues. V lost 5 bases, J lost 7 bases, and 14 bases lay in between. The chain's CDR3 is CASSLMTGGEAFF. In DNA, the CDR3 is TGTGCCAGCAGTCTAATGACAGGAGGTGAAGCTTTCTTT.

This chain connects TRBV9 to TRBJ2-5, with D perhaps assigned TRBD1 or TRBD2 (5 bases each). This CDR3 comprises 16 residues. The V gene's germline CDR1 is SGDLS and CDR2 YYNGEE. With 4 bases removed from V and 1 base from J, the gap between germline ends came to 17 bases. The DNA of the CDR3 is TGTGCCAGCAGCTCCCGGGCTGGGGGAACCCAAGAGACCCAGTACTTC. Protein: CASSSRAGGTQETQYF.

The chain couples TRBV27 to TRBJ2-5, with 11 positions matching TRBD2. The ends lost 7 bases at V and 6 bases at J; junction bases unmatched: 7. CDR1 and CDR2 (germline): MNHEY, SMNVEV (reference sequence). There are 14 residues in the CDR3. The CDR3 region has the DNA TGTGCCAGCAAAGTAGCGGGAGGGCCCAAGACCCAGTACTTC. This sequence encodes CASKVAGGPKTQYF.

V is TRBV6-5 and J is TRBJ1-1; 8 bases line up with TRBD1. With 7 bases clipped from V and 0 bases from J, the junction kept 7 bases outside the gene matches. This CDR3 spans 15 amino acids. From germline, CDR1 is MNHEY and CDR2 SVGAGI. The CDR3 reads CASTSLTGVNTEAFF. CDR3 nucleotide sequence: TGTGCCAGCACCTCACTGACAGGGGTGAACACTGAAGCTTTCTTT.

In nucleotides, the CDR3 is TGTGCCAGCTCACCCAAAGCGAGGGAACACCGCTCCTACGAGCAGTACTTC. Protein sequence: CASSPKAREHRSYEQYF. The chain employs TRBV18 and TRBJ2-7; the D gene is possibly TRBD2 (5 bases). The CDR3 has 17 residues. The V gene lost 3 bases and the J gene lost 0 bases, with 18 bases spanning the gap. Germline V gene data show CDR1 as KGHSH and CDR2 as LQKENI.

This rearrangement joins TRBV7-2 to TRBJ2-3, with D possibly matching TRBD2 (6 bases). The CDR3 totals 14 residues. Between the trimmed V and J ends, which lost 5 bases and 2 bases, there was a span of 11 bases. The germline V gene has CDR1 SGHTA and CDR2 FQGNSA. The CDR3 DNA follows: TGTGCCAGCAGCGGGGGACTGCACACAGATACGCAGTATTTT. Amino acid sequence: CASSGGLHTDTQYF. Looking up the rest from reference TRBV7-2 and TRBJ2-3 gives the full variable domain: GAGVSQSPSNKVTEKGKDVELRCDPISGHTALYWYRQSLGQGLEFLIYFQGNSAPDKSGLPSDRFSAERTGGSVSTLTIQRTQQEDSAVYLCASSGGLHTDTQYFGPGTRLTVL.

By its share, this clone is medium-sized. The chain combines TRBV11-3 with TRBJ2-3, with a tentative D call TRBD2 (6 bases). The CDR3 loop spans 16 amino acids. Germline values: CDR1 SGHNT, CDR2 YENEEA. Between the trimmed V and J ends, which lost 1 base and 0 bases, there was a span of 11 bases. The CDR3 here is CASSLVGTASTDTQYF. The CDR3 DNA follows: TGTGCCAGCAGCTTAGTCGGGACTGCTAGCACAGATACGCAGTATTTT.

The CDR3 loop is CAISKTGEEAKNIQYF. The DNA for the CDR3 is TGTGCCATCAGTAAGACAGGGGAGGAGGCCAAAAACATTCAGTACTTC. The V call is TRBV10-3, the J call TRBJ2-4; 8 positions match TRBD1. The CDR3 has 16 residues. Trimming at V came to 5 bases and at J to 1 base, leaving 7 bases not matched to a gene. The V gene's germline CDR1 is ENHRY and CDR2 SYGVKD.

The rearrangement joins TRBV6-6 to TRBJ1-2, with D unresolved. Germline assignment: CDR1 MNHNY and CDR2 SVGAGI (reference sequence). CDR3 length: 12 residues. Trimming took off 5 bases at V and 8 bases at J, with 12 bases between the two ends. DNA for the CDR3: TGTGCCAGCAGTCCAAACCCGGGCGGCTACACCTTC. It translates to CASSPNPGGYTF.

CDR3 sequence (DNA): TGTGCCAGTAGTTCTGGACTGATAAACACTGAAGCTTTCTTT. This translates into CASSSGLINTEAFF. The rearrangement joins TRBV19 to TRBJ1-1; D is uncertain. V was pared by 5 bases and J by 2 bases, with 12 bases between. The CDR3 length is 14 residues. The germline V gene encodes CDR1 LNHDA and CDR2 SQIVND (reference sequence).